This record concerns one T cell receptor beta chain sequence. The antigen is not known. The CDR3 runs to 15 residues. Germline CDR1 is KGHSH and CDR2 is LQKENI. Between the trimmed V and J ends, which lost 4 bases and 1 base, there was a span of 12 bases. The sample originates from a study of shared clonotypes between healthy human individuals. Study summary: Each donor's CD4 naive and CD4 memory cells filled three plates apiece, CD8 naive two, and CD8 memory one. Whole-study findings and limits: Non-shared clonotypes displayed generation probabilities falling below those of clonotypes present in all four donors. Only blood samples were collected, and tissue repertoires likely differ.

The table came from immunoSEQ multiplex PCR; TCRdb's copy has only in-frame clones and leaves some out. In the table there are 1.4 million or so clones, 98% of which are singletons. The specimen was naive CD4+ T cells sorted from blood. Stated subset: CD45RA+ positively selected. The rearrangement uses TRBV18 and TRBJ2-3, with no clear D. The source of this sequence is a man aged 30-40 years in good health. In DNA, the CDR3 is TGTGCCAGCTCACTACTTGGGTATGGCACAGATACGCAGTATTTT. Protein: CASSLLGYGTDTQYF.